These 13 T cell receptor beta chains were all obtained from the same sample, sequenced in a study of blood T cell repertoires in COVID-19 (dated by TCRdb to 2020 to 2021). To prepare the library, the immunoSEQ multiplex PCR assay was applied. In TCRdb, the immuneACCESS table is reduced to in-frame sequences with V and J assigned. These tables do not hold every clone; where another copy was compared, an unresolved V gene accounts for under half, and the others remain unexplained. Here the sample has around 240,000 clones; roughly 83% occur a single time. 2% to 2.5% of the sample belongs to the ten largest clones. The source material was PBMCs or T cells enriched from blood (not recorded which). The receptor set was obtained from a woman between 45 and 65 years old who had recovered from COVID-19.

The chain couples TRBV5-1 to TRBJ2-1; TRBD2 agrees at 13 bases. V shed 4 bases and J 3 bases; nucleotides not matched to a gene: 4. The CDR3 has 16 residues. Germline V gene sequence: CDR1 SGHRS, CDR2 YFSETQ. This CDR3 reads CASSPRTSGGYNEQFF. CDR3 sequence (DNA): TGCGCCAGCAGCCCAAGGACTAGCGGGGGCTACAATGAGCAGTTCTTC.

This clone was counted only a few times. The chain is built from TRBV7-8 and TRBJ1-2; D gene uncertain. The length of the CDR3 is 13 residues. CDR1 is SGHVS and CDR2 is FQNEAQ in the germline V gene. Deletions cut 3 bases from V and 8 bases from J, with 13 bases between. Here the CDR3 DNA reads TGTGCCAGCAGCTTGAAGCATTCGGGAGGCTACACCTTC. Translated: CASSLKHSGGYTF. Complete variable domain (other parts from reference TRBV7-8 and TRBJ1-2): GAGVSQSPRYKVAKRGQDVALRCDPISGHVSLFWYQQALGQGPEFLTYFQNEAQLDKSGLPSDRFFAERPEGSVSTLKIQRTQQEDSAVYLCASSLKHSGGYTFGSGTRLTVV.

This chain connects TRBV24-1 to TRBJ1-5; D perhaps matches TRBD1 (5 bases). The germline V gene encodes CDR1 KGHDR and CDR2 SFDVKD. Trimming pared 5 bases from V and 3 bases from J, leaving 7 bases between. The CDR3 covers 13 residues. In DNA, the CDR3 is TGTGCCACCAGTGCAGGGTTCAATCAGCCCCAGCATTTT. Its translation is CATSAGFNQPQHF.

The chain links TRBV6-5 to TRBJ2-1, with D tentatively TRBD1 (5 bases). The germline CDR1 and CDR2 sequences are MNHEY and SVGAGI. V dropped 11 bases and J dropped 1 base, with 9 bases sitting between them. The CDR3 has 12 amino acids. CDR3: CAAGSSYNEQFF. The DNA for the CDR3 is TGTGCCGCAGGGTCTTCCTACAATGAGCAGTTCTTC.

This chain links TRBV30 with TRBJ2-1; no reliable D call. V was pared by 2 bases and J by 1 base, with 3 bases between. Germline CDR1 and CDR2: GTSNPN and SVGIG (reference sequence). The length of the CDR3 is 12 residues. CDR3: CAWSLSYNEQFF. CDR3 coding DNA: TGTGCCTGGAGTCTATCCTACAATGAGCAGTTCTTC.

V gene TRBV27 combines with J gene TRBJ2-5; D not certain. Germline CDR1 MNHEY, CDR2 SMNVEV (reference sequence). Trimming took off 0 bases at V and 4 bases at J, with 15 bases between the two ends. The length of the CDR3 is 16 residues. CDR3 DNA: TGTGCCAGCAGTTTATCGAGCCGGTCCGGTAGAGAGACCCAGTACTTC. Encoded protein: CASSLSSRSGRETQYF.

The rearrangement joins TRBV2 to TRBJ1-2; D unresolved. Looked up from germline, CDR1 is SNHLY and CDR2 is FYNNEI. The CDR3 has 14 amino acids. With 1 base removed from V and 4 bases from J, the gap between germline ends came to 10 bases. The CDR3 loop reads CASSEVPGSYGYTF. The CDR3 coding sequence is TGTGCCAGCAGTGAAGTTCCCGGGAGCTATGGCTACACCTTC. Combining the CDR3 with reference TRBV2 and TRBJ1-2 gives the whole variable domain EPEVTQTPSHQVTQMGQEVILRCVPISNHLYFYWYRQILGQKVEFLVSFYNNEISEKSEIFDDQFSVERPDGSNFTLKIRSTKLEDSAMYFCASSEVPGSYGYTFGSGTRLTVV.

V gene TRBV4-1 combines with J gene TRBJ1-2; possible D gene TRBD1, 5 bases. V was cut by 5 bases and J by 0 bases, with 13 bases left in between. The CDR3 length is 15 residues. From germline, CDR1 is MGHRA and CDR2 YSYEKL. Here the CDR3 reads CASSEIGHSNYGYTF. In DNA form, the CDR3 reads TGCGCCAGCAGCGAAATAGGACATTCTAACTATGGCTACACCTTC.

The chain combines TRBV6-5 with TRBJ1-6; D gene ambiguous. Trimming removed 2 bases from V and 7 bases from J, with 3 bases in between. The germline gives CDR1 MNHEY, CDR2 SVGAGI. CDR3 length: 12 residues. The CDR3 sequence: CASSYLNSPLHF. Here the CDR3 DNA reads TGTGCCAGCAGTTACCTGAATTCACCCCTCCACTTT.

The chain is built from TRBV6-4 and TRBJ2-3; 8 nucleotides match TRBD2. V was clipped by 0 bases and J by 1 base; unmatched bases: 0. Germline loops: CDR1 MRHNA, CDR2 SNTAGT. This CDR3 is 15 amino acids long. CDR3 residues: CASSDSSGGTDTQYF. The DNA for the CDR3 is TGTGCCAGCAGTGACTCTAGCGGGGGCACAGATACGCAGTATTTT.

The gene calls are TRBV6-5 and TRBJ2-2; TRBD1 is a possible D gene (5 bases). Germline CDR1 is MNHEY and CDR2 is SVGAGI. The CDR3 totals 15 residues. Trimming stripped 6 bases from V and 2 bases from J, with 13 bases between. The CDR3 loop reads CASSLSRANTGELFF. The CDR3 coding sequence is TGTGCCAGCAGCCTATCCAGGGCAAACACCGGGGAGCTGTTTTTT.

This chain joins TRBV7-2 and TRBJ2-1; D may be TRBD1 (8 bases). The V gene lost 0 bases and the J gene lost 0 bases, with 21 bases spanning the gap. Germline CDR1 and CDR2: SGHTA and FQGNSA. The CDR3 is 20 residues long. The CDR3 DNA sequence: TGTGCCAGCAGCTTAGCCGACAGGGGAGGAGCGGGGATCTCCTACAATGAGCAGTTCTTC. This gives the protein CASSLADRGGAGISYNEQFF.

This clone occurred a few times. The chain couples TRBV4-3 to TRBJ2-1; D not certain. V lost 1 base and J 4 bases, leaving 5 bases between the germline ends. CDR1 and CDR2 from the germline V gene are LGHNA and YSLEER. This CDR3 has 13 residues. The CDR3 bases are TGCGCCAGCAGCCAAGCAGTTTACAATGAGCAGTTCTTC. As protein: CASSQAVYNEQFF.